The rows below give T cell receptor beta chains drawn from one sample of a study of CD8+CD57+ T cells in acquired aplastic anemia. TCRdb independently ran MiXCR on the reads; one entry per CDR3 protein. The table shows approximately 300,000 distinct CDR3 sequences, with approximately 60% occurring only once. Sequencing used sorted CD4+, CD8+, or CD8+CD57+ T cells (not recorded which) from PBMCs. The receptor source for this set is a human donor with aplastic anemia. Each CDR3 is given with its conserved first and last residue. Size tells how often a clone was seen (once, few, many) or the class of an expanded clone, and some rows leave it out.

abundance	len	v_gene	j_gene	CDR3aa
many	15	TRBV4-1	TRBJ2-1	CASSQDSVPGREQFF
-	15	TRBV20-1	TRBJ2-7	CSASPWTSGAYEQYF
few	16	TRBV18	TRBJ2-7	CASSQITRPNSYEQYF
many	16	TRBV5-5	TRBJ2-7	CASSLEGRASLYEQYF
-	17	TRBV5-5	TRBJ1-5	CASSLSWGKGINQPQHF
-	14	TRBV2	TRBJ2-7	CASSADLSSYEQYF
many	15	TRBV6-6	TRBJ1-1	CASSYPGQGAGEAFF
few	11	TRBV20-1	TRBJ2-5	CSANVGETQYF
-	14	TRBV9	TRBJ2-5	CASSPRDVQETQYF
-	13	TRBV25-1	TRBJ2-3	CASSSGFTDTQYF
-	13	TRBV20-1	TRBJ1-2	CSARDKEDYGYTF
once	13	TRBV7-3	TRBJ1-1	CASGQGANTEAFF
-	18	TRBV7-9	TRBJ2-3	CASSPLSGLAGGADTQYF
many	15	TRBV20-1	TRBJ2-2	CSASPGQGDTGELFF
many	16	TRBV4-1	TRBJ2-1	CASSTPGGRVYNEQFF
-	17	TRBV7-6	TRBJ1-2	CASSVFGTDPPNYGYTF
-	14	TRBV5-8	TRBJ2-7	CASSLKGDYYEQYF
-	13	TRBV29-1	TRBJ2-7	CSAVAGADYEQYF
many	12	TRBV29-1	TRBJ2-5	CSVVPIQETQYF
-	15	TRBV12-3/TRBV12-4	TRBJ1-6	CASKQGVSDNSPLHF
many	13	TRBV11-2	TRBJ1-2	CASSFPDPGGYTF
once	15	TRBV12-3/TRBV12-4	TRBJ1-1	CASSLGGQVGGEAFF
many	22	TRBV19	TRBJ2-1	CASSIDRPGAVRASGRIYEQFF
-	15	TRBV5-1	TRBJ2-5	CASNRLTGGRETQYF
few	15	TRBV6-5	TRBJ1-2	CASSTGTGRPYGYTF
once	14	TRBV5-1	TRBJ2-5	CASSLTGDQETQYF
-	15	TRBV20-1	TRBJ1-4	CSARLAGSGNEKLFF
many	15	TRBV5-1	TRBJ1-3	CASSSQGASGNTIYF